This TCR beta chain was sequenced during a study of OX40 agonist ivuxolimab in advanced cancers. With respect to the entire study: Ivuxolimab was an agonistic, fully human IgG2 monoclonal antibody directed against OX40 (CD134), a costimulatory receptor. Intravenous ivuxolimab was administered to patients every 2 weeks at six dose levels: 0.01, 0.1, 0.3, 1.5, 3 and 10 mg/kg. Among the 50 to 55 dose-escalation patients, roughly 20 had hepatocellular carcinoma, 15 or so melanoma, 9 renal cell carcinoma and 9 head and neck cancer. In the dose-escalation cohort, 75% to 85% of patients were male, and the mean age was around 65 years with a range of roughly 20 to 80. Prior anti-PD-1, anti-PD-L1 or anti-CTLA-4 therapy was permitted, and checkpoint inhibitors had been received by under 50% of dose-escalation patients. Partial responses occurred in three dose-escalation patients: two with cutaneous melanoma and one with hepatocellular carcinoma. Peripheral TCRbeta sequencing was intended to test whether TCR sequence diversity was altered and clonal T-cell expansion was caused by ivuxolimab. The paper covers the monotherapy dose-escalation part of the phase I ivuxolimab trial, which included N ≈ 50 patients.

Genomic DNA was extracted from sorted cells for sequencing of the TCRbeta CDR3 region. The immunoSEQ Assay was used to sequence the TCRbeta CDR3 regions. The table comes from immuneACCESS by way of TCRdb, which keeps in-frame sequences with V and J called. Part of the clones is missing from these tables; in studies checked, under half for an unresolved V gene and the rest for unknown reasons. Recorded for this sample are more than 65,000 clones; about 84% of them occurred a single time. The ten most abundant clones make up 6.1% of the sample. Patients with a history of autoimmune disease or receiving systemic immunosuppression were excluded from the trial. Peripheral blood for TCR sequencing was collected from all dose cohorts at baseline, on cycle 4 day 1, and on cycle 7 day 1. The samples were taken from a phase I, first-in-human, multicenter, open-label dose-escalation trial of ivuxolimab. Adults with locally advanced or metastatic melanoma, renal cell carcinoma, hepatocellular carcinoma or head and neck squamous cell carcinoma were enrolled in the trial. Before TCR sequencing, CD4+ and CD8+ T cells were separately sorted from peripheral blood.

A note on this clone: Its specific antigen is unknown. Base-call qualities are not available, and no considerably larger clone is one nucleotide away.

Study-level results and caveats: Low levels of normalized T-cell clonal expansion were also shown by some nonresponding patients. At doses of 0.1 to 3.0 mg/kg, clonal expansion of both CD4+ and CD8+ blood T cells was observed from baseline to week 6. The antigen specificity of the clonally expanded peripheral T cells was not determined. In the 0.1-3.0 mg/kg groups, partial responders were among the patients with the lowest normalized peripheral clonal expansion, particularly in CD8+ T cells. After ivuxolimab, expanded clones were on average more numerous among CD8+ T cells than among CD4+ T cells.

From cysteine to phenylalanine, the CDR3 is 12 amino acids long. The entry retains the CDR3 DNA only, 36 bases that are in frame from base 1. The V and J ends are trimmed by 3 bases and 6 bases, leaving 6 bases between them. CDR1 and CDR2 (MDHEN, SYDVKM) derive from the germline V gene. The sequence joins TRBV28 to TRBJ1-5; no D gene is confidently identified. The input for sequencing was CD4+ or CD8+ T cells sorted from blood, taken in a trial of the OX40 agonist ivuxolimab. This sequence was found in an adult with an advanced solid tumor such as melanoma, head and neck, liver or kidney cancer. At the DNA level, the sequence is TGTGCCAGCAGTTTGTCTGGTCAGCCCCAGCATTTT. This translates into CASSLSGQPQHF.